Listed below are T cell receptor beta chains from one sample, sequenced in a study of neoadjuvant anti-PD-1 for oral cavity cancer. Assay used: immunoSEQ multiplex PCR; TCRdb lists only in-frame clones, some missing. The table includes approximately 14,000 clones, 65% to 75% detected once. Sequences were derived from PBMCs, sampled after nivolumab (anti-PD-1) treatment. These receptors were obtained from a person between 35 and 79 years old with oral cavity squamous cell carcinoma. Both conserved end residues are part of each CDR3. The D gene is left open where the match is weak. Only part of the rows carry a size: once, few, many, or a class if the clone is expanded.

j_gene	d_gene	v_gene	abundance	CDR3aa	CDR3nt
TRBJ1-5	.	TRBV5-8	.	CASSLAGALSNQPQHF	TGTGCCAGCAGCTTGGCGGGGGCGCTTAGCAATCAGCCCCAGCATTTT
TRBJ2-5	TRBD1	TRBV7-9	once	CASSSRDRVEETQYF	TGTGCCAGCAGCTCCCGTGACAGGGTTGAAGAGACCCAGTACTTC
TRBJ1-4	.	TRBV9	.	CASSVAPAEKLFF	TGTGCCAGCAGCGTAGCCCCTGCCGAAAAACTGTTTTTT
TRBJ2-5	TRBD2	TRBV29-1	.	CSVDAREGRGETQYF	TGCAGCGTTGATGCCCGGGAGGGCCGGGGGGAGACCCAGTACTTC
TRBJ2-3	TRBD2	TRBV6-5	.	CASSLAGGPDTQYF	TGTGCCAGCAGTCTAGCGGGAGGCCCAGATACGCAGTATTTT
TRBJ1-4	.	TRBV20-1	.	CSSRTNEKLFF	TGCAGCTCCCGAACTAATGAAAAACTGTTTTTT
TRBJ1-4	.	TRBV6-1	.	CASSEARNEKLFF	TGTGCCAGCAGTGAAGCCCGTAATGAAAAACTGTTTTTT
TRBJ2-7	TRBD2	TRBV5-4	once	CASSSPGLAGEEQYF	TGTGCCAGCAGCTCGCCGGGACTAGCGGGAGAGGAGCAGTACTTC
TRBJ1-3	.	TRBV7-9	.	CASSLNGGSGNTIYF	TGTGCCAGCAGCTTAAACGGAGGCTCTGGAAACACCATATATTTT
TRBJ2-5	.	TRBV21-1	.	CASSKGYLIRDVGLETQYF	TGTGCCAGCAGCAAAGGATACTTAATCAGGGACGTGGGCTTGGAGACCCAGTACTTC
TRBJ2-3	.	TRBV12-5	.	CASGLVTGDTFTDTQYF	TGTGCTAGTGGTTTGGTAACCGGGGATACATTCACAGATACGCAGTATTTT
TRBJ2-7	TRBD2	TRBV5-4	.	CASSLGGLGVEQYF	TGTGCCAGCAGCTTGGGGGGACTAGGAGTCGAGCAGTACTTC
TRBJ2-7	.	TRBV29-1	once	CSVVQAPSEQYF	TGCAGCGTGGTACAGGCCCCCTCCGAGCAGTACTTC
TRBJ2-7	.	TRBV9	few	CASSVEALPTYEQYF	TGTGCCAGCAGCGTAGAGGCACTGCCCACCTACGAGCAGTACTTC
TRBJ2-5	TRBD1	TRBV27	.	CASSSGTGLQETQYF	TGTGCCAGCAGTTCCGGGACAGGGCTTCAAGAGACCCAGTACTTC
TRBJ2-7	.	TRBV21-1	few	CASSQRPGEQYF	TGTGCCAGCAGCCAAAGGCCGGGCGAGCAGTACTTC
TRBJ2-1	.	TRBV20-1	.	CSGRGEGEQFF	TGCAGTGGTAGGGGTGAGGGTGAGCAGTTCTTC
TRBJ1-1	TRBD1	TRBV7-8	.	CASSLAEDRTGEAFF	TGTGCCAGCAGCTTAGCCGAGGACAGGACCGGTGAAGCTTTCTTT
TRBJ1-4	TRBD1	TRBV10-2	.	CASSESGQGEKEKLFF	TGCGCCAGCAGTGAGTCCGGACAGGGTGAGAAGGAAAAACTGTTTTTT
TRBJ2-1	.	TRBV13	.	CASSFALLTTNEQFF	TGTGCCAGCAGCTTTGCCCTCCTCACCACAAATGAGCAGTTCTTC
TRBJ2-7	.	TRBV5-1	.	CASSRGTAPYEQYF	TGCGCCAGCAGCCGGGGGACAGCTCCCTACGAGCAGTACTTC
TRBJ1-2	.	TRBV6-5	.	CASTLRASRTGGYTF	TGTGCCAGCACGCTAAGGGCTTCTAGGACGGGTGGCTACACCTTC
TRBJ1-4	TRBD1	TRBV6-8	once	CASSYSIPQGDLWVANEKLFF	TGTGCCAGCAGTTACTCGATCCCCCAGGGGGATTTGTGGGTGGCAAATGAAAAACTGTTTTTT
TRBJ2-2	.	TRBV2	.	CASGTVRVTGELFF	TGTGCCAGCGGGACGGTCAGGGTCACCGGGGAGCTGTTTTTT
TRBJ2-3	.	TRBV6-5	.	CASSYSGPTPDTQYF	TGTGCCAGCAGTTACTCCGGTCCCACCCCAGATACGCAGTATTTT
TRBJ2-7	.	TRBV18	.	CASSPPAVYEQYF	TGTGCCAGCTCACCACCGGCAGTTTACGAGCAGTACTTC
TRBJ2-7	.	TRBV7-8	.	CASSFGQREQYF	TGTGCCAGCAGCTTTGGACAGCGGGAGCAGTACTTC
TRBJ2-5	TRBD2	TRBV9	.	CASSVVLAGGTETQYF	TGTGCCAGCAGCGTTGTTCTAGCGGGAGGTACCGAGACCCAGTACTTC
TRBJ1-1	.	TRBV9	once	CASSAVSADTEAFF	TGTGCCAGCAGCGCCGTATCGGCAGACACTGAAGCTTTCTTT
TRBJ2-5	.	TRBV19	.	CASTQSRLGIETQYF	TGTGCCAGTACCCAATCAAGACTGGGTATCGAGACCCAGTACTTC
TRBJ1-4	TRBD1	TRBV2	.	CASSQQGAGGEKLFF	TGTGCCAGCAGTCAGCAGGGGGCCGGGGGAGAAAAACTGTTTTTT
TRBJ1-5	TRBD1	TRBV19	.	CASRAGQGLIGNQPQHF	TGTGCCAGTAGGGCCGGACAGGGATTAATAGGCAATCAGCCCCAGCATTTT
TRBJ2-7	.	TRBV7-8	.	CASSLQGVSNEQYF	TGTGCCAGCAGCTTACAGGGAGTTTCCAACGAGCAGTACTTC
TRBJ2-3	TRBD2	TRBV4-1	.	CASSQEAGGPFADTQYF	TGCGCCAGCAGCCAAGAGGCGGGAGGGCCGTTCGCAGATACGCAGTATTTT
TRBJ2-7	TRBD2	TRBV9	.	CASSVGSSGSIGEQYF	TGTGCCAGCAGCGTAGGGTCCAGCGGGAGTATTGGCGAGCAGTACTTC
TRBJ2-1	.	TRBV4-2	.	CASSPAAGTSYNEQFF	TGTGCCAGCAGCCCCGCCGCGGGAACCTCCTACAATGAGCAGTTCTTC
TRBJ1-1	.	TRBV4-1	.	CASSQLGGNTEAFF	TGCGCCAGCAGCCAGCTAGGAGGGAACACTGAAGCTTTCTTT
TRBJ1-1	.	TRBV27	few	CASSPSQGLEAFF	TGTGCCAGCAGTCCAAGCCAGGGGCTTGAAGCTTTCTTT
TRBJ2-6	TRBD1	TRBV5-4	.	CASSLVAGGTGANVLTF	TGTGCCAGCAGCTTGGTGGCAGGGGGCACTGGGGCCAACGTCCTGACTTTC
TRBJ2-2	.	TRBV10-2	once	CAGSLGGDTGELFF	TGCGCCGGAAGCCTTGGCGGGGACACCGGGGAGCTGTTTTTT
TRBJ1-3	.	TRBV5-1	few	CASSLDRVVDTIYF	TGCGCCAGCAGCTTGGACAGGGTAGTAGACACCATATATTTT
TRBJ2-1	.	TRBV27	.	CATPPVEVTGNNEQFF	TGTGCCACCCCCCCCGTAGAGGTTACGGGGAACAATGAGCAGTTCTTC
TRBJ2-3	TRBD1	TRBV28	.	CASSLGGGQGGTDTQYF	TGTGCCAGCAGTTTAGGGGGGGGACAGGGAGGGACAGATACGCAGTATTTT
TRBJ2-5	.	TRBV25-1	.	CASSEYNSKETQYF	TGTGCCAGCAGTGAATACAACAGCAAAGAGACCCAGTACTTC
TRBJ2-2	.	TRBV9	once	CASSVMGYGELFF	TGTGCCAGCAGCGTTATGGGGTACGGGGAGCTGTTTTTT
TRBJ2-7	.	TRBV6-5	.	CASRDLPTGLGEQYF	TGTGCCAGCAGGGACCTACCGACAGGTCTTGGCGAGCAGTACTTC
TRBJ2-1	.	TRBV7-9	.	CATTLGPSSYNEQFF	TGTGCCACCACCCTCGGCCCGAGCTCCTACAATGAGCAGTTCTTC
TRBJ2-1	TRBD2	TRBV7-3	.	CASSPRGEGEQFF	TGTGCCAGCAGCCCCCGGGGGGAGGGTGAGCAGTTCTTC
TRBJ2-3	.	TRBV5-6	.	CASSPVRGPDTQYF	TGTGCCAGCAGCCCGGTCAGAGGGCCAGATACGCAGTATTTT
TRBJ2-5	.	TRBV2	.	CASSPNAERTQYF	TGTGCCAGCAGTCCGAACGCTGAGCGGACCCAGTACTTC
TRBJ2-1	TRBD2	TRBV6-4	.	CASSGGTSGYNEQFF	TGTGCCAGCAGTGGCGGGACTAGCGGTTACAATGAGCAGTTCTTC
TRBJ2-5	.	TRBV6-5	few	CASSYVRERGTQYF	TGTGCCAGCAGTTACGTCCGGGAGCGCGGGACCCAGTACTTC
TRBJ2-3	TRBD1	TRBV15	.	CATSRGGQGATDTQYF	TGTGCCACCAGCAGAGGGGGACAGGGGGCTACAGATACGCAGTATTTT
TRBJ1-3	.	TRBV27	.	CASSLSSPSDTGNTIYF	TGTGCCAGCAGTTTATCGAGCCCGAGTGATACTGGAAACACCATATATTTT
TRBJ1-2	TRBD1	TRBV2	.	CASSPGQANYGYTF	TGTGCCAGCAGTCCTGGACAGGCGAACTATGGCTACACCTTC
TRBJ1-5	TRBD1	TRBV6-6	.	CASSSPQGDLQPQHF	TGTGCCAGCAGCTCCCCGCAGGGGGATCTTCAGCCCCAGCATTTT
TRBJ2-5	.	TRBV29-1	.	CSVVILERTQETQYF	TGCAGCGTTGTGATTTTGGAGCGGACACAAGAGACCCAGTACTTC
TRBJ1-2	TRBD1	TRBV28	.	CASSSSGTGGAYGYTF	TGTGCCAGCAGTTCCTCCGGGACAGGGGGGGCCTATGGCTACACCTTC
TRBJ1-4	.	TRBV6-1	.	CASSEAPDRRLFF	TGTGCCAGCAGTGAAGCGCCGGACCGGAGGCTGTTTTTT
TRBJ2-2	.	TRBV10-3	.	CAIRVSAGELFF	TGTGCCATCAGGGTTTCGGCCGGGGAGCTGTTTTTT